The 2 T cell receptor beta chains presented below share a single source sample, sequenced in a study of T cell repertoires in cytomegalovirus infection. MiXCR was run by TCRdb on the reads, yielding one entry per CDR3 protein. The table lists some 700,000 distinct CDR3 sequences, roughly 36% of them singletons. What was sequenced was PBMCs. The receptor source for this set is a human donor in good health (CMV status not recorded). Some clones in this sample may be carry-over from other donors' samples.

This clonotype has more than one count but fewer than ten. The CDR3 sequence is CASSRTPTGELFF. In DNA, the CDR3 is TGTGCCAGCAGTCGGACACCCACCGGGGAGCTGTTTTTT. The chain couples TRBV12-3 or TRBV12-4 to TRBJ2-2; maybe TRBD1 (5 bases). CDR3 length equals 13 residues. V was cut by 5 bases and J by 4 bases, with 8 bases left in between.

V gene TRBV7-2 combines with J gene TRBJ1-6; 7 bases align to TRBD1. V lost 4 bases to trimming and J lost 10 bases; unmatched junction nucleotides: 19. Germline values: CDR1 SGHTA, CDR2 FQGNSA. The CDR3 is 18 residues long. CDR3 in amino acids: CASSSYGQVLSLSSPLHF. The CDR3, as DNA: TGTGCCAGCAGCTCCTACGGACAGGTCTTATCTCTGAGCTCACCCCTCCACTTT.